The 21 T cell receptor beta chains below were found in one sample sequenced in a study of beta chain features in type 1 diabetes. The study reverse transcribed the entire isolated RNA, so it sequenced expressed TCRB transcripts. Profiled with immunoSEQ multiplex PCR; TCRdb holds only in-frame clones, not every one. The sample records fewer than 350,000 clones, 7.5% to 9.5% being singletons. Sequenced: central memory CD4+ T cells from blood. The receptors derive from a woman under 30 in good health.

The rearrangement uses TRBV14 and TRBJ1-2; TRBD1 is a possible D gene (5 bases). V shed 0 bases and J shed 7 bases, with 9 bases lying between them. CDR1 and CDR2 from the germline V gene are SGHDN and FVKESK. The CDR3 has 13 amino acids. The CDR3 is CASSQDRGFGYTF. The CDR3 DNA reads as TGTGCCAGCAGCCAAGATCGGGGGTTTGGCTACACCTTC.

The chain uses TRBV28 and TRBJ1-2; 8 bases line up with TRBD1. The CDR3 runs 13 residues. The V gene's germline CDR1 is MDHEN and CDR2 SYDVKM. V was clipped by 4 bases and J by 8 bases; unmatched bases: 6. CDR3 sequence: CASSSTGDRGYTF. CDR3 nucleotide sequence: TGTGCCAGCAGTTCGACAGGGGATAGGGGCTACACCTTC.

This clone has just a few counts. This chain uses TRBV29-1 with TRBJ2-5; 9 positions match TRBD1. After removal of 6 bases from V and 7 bases from J, the junction contained 6 bases not matched to a gene. The CDR3 runs to 12 residues. CDR1 and CDR2 (germline): SQVTM, ANQGSEA. CDR3 residues: CSVGTGQGTQYF. The CDR3 DNA reads TGCAGCGTAGGGACAGGGCAGGGGACCCAGTACTTC.

The sample holds many counts of this clone. This chain links TRBV14 with TRBJ1-1, with D uncertain. Trimming removed 4 bases from V and 11 bases from J, with 14 bases in between. Germline values: CDR1 SGHDN, CDR2 FVKESK. This CDR3 is 12 amino acids long. The CDR3 spells CASSRHISEAFF. The CDR3 DNA reads TGTGCCAGCAGCCGACATATATCGGAGGCTTTCTTT.

This clone was seen only a few times. The chain couples TRBV7-9 to TRBJ2-1; D remains unclear. V lost 5 bases, J lost 2 bases, and 10 bases lay in between. The CDR3 is made up of 14 amino acids. The germline V gene has CDR1 SEHNR and CDR2 FQNEAQ (reference sequence). The CDR3 DNA sequence: TGTGCCAGCAGCGAGAGACGGACCTACAATGAGCAGTTCTTC. Residues: CASSERRTYNEQFF.

The chain is built from TRBV7-3 and TRBJ2-1; unclear D gene. The CDR3 is made up of 15 amino acids. The germline V gene has CDR1 SGHTA and CDR2 FQGTGA. V gave up 8 bases and J gave up 5 bases, with 19 bases separating them. CDR3 bases: TGTGCCAGCCCAAACCGTCCCCCTAATGACAATGAGCAGTTCTTC. Translating gives CASPNRPPNDNEQFF.

In its sample, this clone was seen a few times. The chain has TRBV30 and TRBJ1-1, with unresolved D. Germline V gene lookup returns CDR1 GTSNPN and CDR2 SVGIG (reference sequence). Trimming stripped 5 bases from V and 7 bases from J, with 14 bases between. The CDR3 is 12 residues long. The CDR3 nucleotides are TGTGCCTGGGGATTGGGAGGTATTGAAGCTTTCTTT. It yields the protein CAWGLGGIEAFF.

This chain links TRBV7-3 with TRBJ2-5, with D perhaps matching TRBD2 (5 bases). V lost 3 bases and J 4 bases, leaving 12 bases between the germline ends. This CDR3 spans 14 amino acids. The germline CDR1 and CDR2 sequences are SGHTA and FQGTGA. The CDR3 here is CASSFFASIETQYF. CDR3 coding DNA: TGTGCCAGCAGCTTCTTCGCTAGCATAGAGACCCAGTACTTC.

This clone has just a few counts. The chain combines TRBV4-3 with TRBJ2-1, with TRBD1 matching over 9 bases. Trimming cost V 4 bases and J 8 bases; bases outside gene matches: 12. The CDR3 spans 16 residues. CDR1 is LGHNA, CDR2 YSLEER, per germline. DNA of the CDR3: TGCGCCAGCAGCCGAACCGGGACAGGGTTTATAGATGAGCAGTTCTTC. This codes for CASSRTGTGFIDEQFF.

Comments on this clone: Other nucleotide sequences from this sample produce the same CDR3. The chain carries TRBV6-5 and TRBJ1-5; D is possibly TRBD1 (5 bases). Germline V gene lookup returns CDR1 MNHEY and CDR2 SVGAGI. The ends were cut back, 4 bases at V and 7 bases at J, with 11 bases in the middle. The length of the CDR3 is 13 residues. CDR3 nucleotides: TGTGCCAGCAGTTCGGGGGTTACACAGCCCCAGCATTTT. Translation: CASSSGVTQPQHF.

In its sample, this clone was seen a few times. The genes are TRBV29-1 and TRBJ1-2; TRBD1 agrees at 7 bases. Germline CDR1 SQVTM, CDR2 ANQGSEA. Losses at the gene ends were 6 bases for V and 5 bases for J; bases not matched to a gene: 6. The CDR3 extends over 12 amino acids. The CDR3 DNA sequence: TGCAGCGTAGGACAGGAGACGTATGGCTACACCTTC. Encoded protein: CSVGQETYGYTF.

The table lists this clone with a few counts. The gene calls are TRBV5-6 and TRBJ1-3; weak D call: TRBD1 (6 bases). This CDR3 contains 17 residues. The V gene lost 4 bases and the J gene lost 0 bases, with 17 bases spanning the gap. From germline, CDR1 is SGHDT and CDR2 YYEEEE. The CDR3 sequence: CASSRMTGHFSGNTIYF. In DNA, the CDR3 is TGTGCCAGCAGCCGAATGACAGGCCACTTCTCTGGAAACACCATATATTTT.

This clone was detected a few times. A much larger clonotype is one base distant, so this may be a read error. The same CDR3 also results from other DNA sequences found in this sample. The chain uses TRBV9 and TRBJ1-1; D gene unclear. Germline values: CDR1 SGDLS, CDR2 YYNGEE. The CDR3 has 13 residues. V was trimmed by 0 bases and J by 0 bases, leaving 3 bases between them. The CDR3, as DNA: TGTGCCAGCAGCGTAGGGATGAACACTGAAGCTTTCTTT. It translates to CASSVGMNTEAFF.

The rearrangement joins TRBV7-9 to TRBJ1-6; 10 nucleotides align to TRBD1. The CDR3 runs 14 residues. Germline CDR1 SEHNR, CDR2 FQNEAQ (reference sequence). Trimming cost V 3 bases and J 8 bases; bases outside gene matches: 1. The CDR3 DNA follows: TGTGCCAGCAGCTTCGGGACAGGGGATTCACCCCTCCACTTT. Translating it yields CASSFGTGDSPLHF.

This clone turned up a few times. The V call is TRBV5-5, the J call TRBJ2-5; perhaps TRBD1 as D (6 bases). V lost 4 bases to trimming and J lost 1 base, with 8 bases between them. The germline V gene has CDR1 SGHKS and CDR2 YYEKEE (reference sequence). The CDR3 covers 13 residues. The CDR3 bases are TGTGCCAGCAGCGAGGACAGCCAAGAGACCCAGTACTTC. This translates into CASSEDSQETQYF.

This clone was observed a few times. The chain employs TRBV6-5 and TRBJ1-1; D possibly corresponds to TRBD1 (6 bases). V dropped 7 bases and J dropped 1 base, with 10 bases sitting between them. This CDR3 is built from 13 residues. The germline V gene has CDR1 MNHEY and CDR2 SVGAGI. CDR3 protein: CASTRTANTEAFF. CDR3 DNA: TGTGCCAGCACCCGGACAGCGAACACTGAAGCTTTCTTT.

CDR3 nucleotides: TGTGCCAGCAGCTTAGGAACAGGGGCTAGCACTGAAGCTTTCTTT. This translates into CASSLGTGASTEAFF. The J gene is TRBJ1-1, the V gene TRBV11-2, with 7 bases fitting TRBD1. The V gene's germline CDR1 is SGHAT and CDR2 FQNNGV. The CDR3 extends over 15 amino acids. After removal of 1 base from V and 4 bases from J, the junction contained 6 bases not matched to a gene. The full variable domain, completed using reference TRBV11-2 and TRBJ1-1, is EAGVAQSPRYKIIEKRQSVAFWCNPISGHATLYWYQQILGQGPKLLIQFQNNGVVDDSQLPKDRFSAERLKGVDSTLKIQPAKLEDSAVYLCASSLGTGASTEAFFGQGTRLTVV.

The chain recombines TRBV27 with TRBJ2-3; 9 positions match TRBD1. Germline CDR1 reads MNHEY; CDR2 reads SMNVEV (reference sequence). J lost 6 bases, V lost 1 base, and 2 bases had no gene match. CDR3 length: 14 residues. The chain's CDR3 is CASSLWTGEDTQYF. The CDR3 DNA is TGTGCCAGCAGTTTATGGACAGGGGAGGATACGCAGTATTTT.

This clone was detected only a few times. The chain employs TRBV5-8 and TRBJ1-1; D is ambiguous. V dropped 4 bases and J dropped 4 bases, with 17 bases sitting between them. Germline loops: CDR1 SGHTS, CDR2 YDEGEE. The CDR3 length is 15 residues. The CDR3 reads CASSRWGGPGTEAFF. In DNA form, the CDR3 reads TGTGCCAGCAGCCGGTGGGGAGGCCCAGGCACTGAAGCTTTCTTT.

The chain is built from TRBV2 and TRBJ2-5; D not certain. This CDR3 contains 12 residues. With 2 bases removed from V and 9 bases from J, the gap between germline ends came to 10 bases. Germline V gene lookup returns CDR1 SNHLY and CDR2 FYNNEI. The CDR3 protein is CASSEQAGAQYF. The CDR3 DNA sequence: TGTGCCAGCAGTGAACAGGCCGGTGCCCAGTACTTC.

The chain uses TRBV6-6 and TRBJ1-2; D is ambiguous. Germline values: CDR1 MNHNY, CDR2 SVGAGI (reference sequence). The CDR3 consists of 15 residues. Trimming pared 8 bases from V and 7 bases from J, leaving 23 bases between. CDR3 in DNA: TGTGCCAGCCAAGGGAGCAGTACAGCCCGGGCTGGCTACACCTTC. It translates to CASQGSSTARAGYTF.